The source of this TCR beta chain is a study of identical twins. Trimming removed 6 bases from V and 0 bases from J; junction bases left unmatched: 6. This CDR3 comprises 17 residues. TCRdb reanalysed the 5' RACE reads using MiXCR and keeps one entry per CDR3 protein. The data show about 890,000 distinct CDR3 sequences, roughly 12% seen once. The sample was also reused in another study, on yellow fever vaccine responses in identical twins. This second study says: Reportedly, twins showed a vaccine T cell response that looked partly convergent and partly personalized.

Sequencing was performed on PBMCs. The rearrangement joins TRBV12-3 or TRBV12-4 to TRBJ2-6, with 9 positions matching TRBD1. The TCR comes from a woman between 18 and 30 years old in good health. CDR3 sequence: CASRKTGGNSGANVLTF. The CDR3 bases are TGTGCCAGCAGAAAGACAGGGGGGAACTCTGGGGCCAACGTCCTGACTTTC.